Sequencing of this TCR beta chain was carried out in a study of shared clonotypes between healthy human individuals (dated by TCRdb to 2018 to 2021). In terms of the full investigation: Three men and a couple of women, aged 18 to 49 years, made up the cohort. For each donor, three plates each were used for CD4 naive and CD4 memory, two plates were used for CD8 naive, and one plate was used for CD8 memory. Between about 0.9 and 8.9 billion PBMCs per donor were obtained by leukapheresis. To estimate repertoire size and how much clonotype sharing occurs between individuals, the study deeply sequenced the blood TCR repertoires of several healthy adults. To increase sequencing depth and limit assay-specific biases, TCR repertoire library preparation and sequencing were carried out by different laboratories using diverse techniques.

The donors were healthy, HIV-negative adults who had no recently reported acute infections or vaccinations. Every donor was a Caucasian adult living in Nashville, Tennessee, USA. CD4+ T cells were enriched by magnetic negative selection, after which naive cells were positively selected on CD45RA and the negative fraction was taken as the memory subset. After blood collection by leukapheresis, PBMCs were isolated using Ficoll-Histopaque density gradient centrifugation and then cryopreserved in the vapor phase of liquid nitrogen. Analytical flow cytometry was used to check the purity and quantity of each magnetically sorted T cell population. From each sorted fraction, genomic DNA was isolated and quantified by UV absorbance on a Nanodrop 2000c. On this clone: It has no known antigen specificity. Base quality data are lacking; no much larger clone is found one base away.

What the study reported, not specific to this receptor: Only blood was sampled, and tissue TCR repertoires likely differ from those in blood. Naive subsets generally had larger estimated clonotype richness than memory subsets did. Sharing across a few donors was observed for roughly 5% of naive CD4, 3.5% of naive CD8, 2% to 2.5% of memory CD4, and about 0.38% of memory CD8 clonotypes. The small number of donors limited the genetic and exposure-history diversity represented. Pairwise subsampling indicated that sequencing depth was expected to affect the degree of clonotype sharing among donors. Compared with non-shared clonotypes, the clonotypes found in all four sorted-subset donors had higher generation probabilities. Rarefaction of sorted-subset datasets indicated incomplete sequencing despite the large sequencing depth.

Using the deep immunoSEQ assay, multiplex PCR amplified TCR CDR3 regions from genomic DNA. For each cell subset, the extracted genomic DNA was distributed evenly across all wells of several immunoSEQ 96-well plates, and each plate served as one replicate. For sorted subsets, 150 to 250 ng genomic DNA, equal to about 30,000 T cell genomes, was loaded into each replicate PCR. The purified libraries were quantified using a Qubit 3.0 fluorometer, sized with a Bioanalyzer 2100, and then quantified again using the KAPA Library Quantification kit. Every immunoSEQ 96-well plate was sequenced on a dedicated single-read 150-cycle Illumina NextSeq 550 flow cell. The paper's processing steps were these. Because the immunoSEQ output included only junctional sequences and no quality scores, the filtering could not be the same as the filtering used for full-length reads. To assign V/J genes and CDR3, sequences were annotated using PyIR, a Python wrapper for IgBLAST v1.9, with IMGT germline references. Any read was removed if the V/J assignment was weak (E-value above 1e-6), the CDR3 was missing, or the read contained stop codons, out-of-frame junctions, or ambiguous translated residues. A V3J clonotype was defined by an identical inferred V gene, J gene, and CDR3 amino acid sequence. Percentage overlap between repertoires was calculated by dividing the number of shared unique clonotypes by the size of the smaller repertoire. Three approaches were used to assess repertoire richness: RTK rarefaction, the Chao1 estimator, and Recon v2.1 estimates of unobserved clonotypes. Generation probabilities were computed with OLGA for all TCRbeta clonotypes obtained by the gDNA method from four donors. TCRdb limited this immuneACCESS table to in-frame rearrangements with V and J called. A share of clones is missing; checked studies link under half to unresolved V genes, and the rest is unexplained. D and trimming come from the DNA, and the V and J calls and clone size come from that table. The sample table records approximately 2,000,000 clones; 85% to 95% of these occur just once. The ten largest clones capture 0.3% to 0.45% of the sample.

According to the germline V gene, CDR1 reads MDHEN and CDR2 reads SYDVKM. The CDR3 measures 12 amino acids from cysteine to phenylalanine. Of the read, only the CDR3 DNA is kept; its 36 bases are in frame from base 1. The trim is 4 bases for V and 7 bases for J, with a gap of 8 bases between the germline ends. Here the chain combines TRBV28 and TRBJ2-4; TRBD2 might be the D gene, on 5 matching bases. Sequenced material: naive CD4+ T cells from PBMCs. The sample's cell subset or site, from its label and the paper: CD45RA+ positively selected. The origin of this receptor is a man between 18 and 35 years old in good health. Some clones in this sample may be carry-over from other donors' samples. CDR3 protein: CASSSTGNIQYF. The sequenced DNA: TGTGCCAGCAGTTCTACGGGGAACATTCAGTACTTC.